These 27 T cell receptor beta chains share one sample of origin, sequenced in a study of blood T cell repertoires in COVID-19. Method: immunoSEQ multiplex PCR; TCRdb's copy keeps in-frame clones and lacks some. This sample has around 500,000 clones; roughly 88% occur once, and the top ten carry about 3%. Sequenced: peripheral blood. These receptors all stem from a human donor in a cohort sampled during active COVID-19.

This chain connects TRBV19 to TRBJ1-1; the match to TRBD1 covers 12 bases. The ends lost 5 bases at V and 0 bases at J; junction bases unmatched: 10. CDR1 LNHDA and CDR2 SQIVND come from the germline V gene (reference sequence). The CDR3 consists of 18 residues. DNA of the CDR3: TGTGCCAGTAGTGAACAGGCGGGACAGGGGGCGATGAACACTGAAGCTTTCTTT. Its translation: CASSEQAGQGAMNTEAFF.

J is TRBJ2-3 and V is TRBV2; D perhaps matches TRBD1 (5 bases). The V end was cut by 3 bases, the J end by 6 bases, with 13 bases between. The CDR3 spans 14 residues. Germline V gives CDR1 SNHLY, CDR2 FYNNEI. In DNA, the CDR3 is TGTGCCAGCAGTGAGGGGCAGTTCAGGGATACGCAGTATTTT. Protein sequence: CASSEGQFRDTQYF.

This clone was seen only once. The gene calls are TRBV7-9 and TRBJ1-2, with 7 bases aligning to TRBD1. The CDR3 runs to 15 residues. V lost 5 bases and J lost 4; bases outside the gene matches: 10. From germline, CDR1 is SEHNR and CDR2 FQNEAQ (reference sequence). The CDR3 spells CASSRTGEYSYGYTF. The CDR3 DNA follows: TGTGCCAGCAGCCGAACAGGGGAGTACAGCTATGGCTACACCTTC.

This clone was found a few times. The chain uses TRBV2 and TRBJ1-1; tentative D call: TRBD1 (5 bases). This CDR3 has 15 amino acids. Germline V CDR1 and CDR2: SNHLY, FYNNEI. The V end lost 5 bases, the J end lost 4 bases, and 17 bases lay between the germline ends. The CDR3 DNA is TGTGCCAGCAGTCCCAGGTCGGGGGTCGGCACTGAAGCTTTCTTT. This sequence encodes CASSPRSGVGTEAFF.

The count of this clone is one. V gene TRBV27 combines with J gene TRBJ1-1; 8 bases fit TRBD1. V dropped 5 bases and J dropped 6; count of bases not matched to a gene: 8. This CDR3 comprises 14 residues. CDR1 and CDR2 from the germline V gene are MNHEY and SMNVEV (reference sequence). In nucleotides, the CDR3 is TGTGCCAGCAGTCCCGACAGGGGTATTGCTGAAGCTTTCTTT. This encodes CASSPDRGIAEAFF.

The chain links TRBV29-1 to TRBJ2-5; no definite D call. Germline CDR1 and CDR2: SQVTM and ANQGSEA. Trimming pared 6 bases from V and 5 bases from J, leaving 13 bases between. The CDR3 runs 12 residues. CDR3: CSVDGYGETQYF. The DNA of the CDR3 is TGCAGCGTAGACGGCTACGGGGAGACCCAGTACTTC.

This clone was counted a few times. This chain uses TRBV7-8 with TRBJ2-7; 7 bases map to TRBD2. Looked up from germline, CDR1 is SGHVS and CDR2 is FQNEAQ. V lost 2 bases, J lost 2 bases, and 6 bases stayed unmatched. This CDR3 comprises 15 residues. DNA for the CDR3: TGTGCCAGCAGCTTATGGGGGGGTATCCCCTACGAGCAGTACTTC. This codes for CASSLWGGIPYEQYF. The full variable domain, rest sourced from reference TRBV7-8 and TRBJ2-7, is GAGVSQSPRYKVAKRGQDVALRCDPISGHVSLFWYQQALGQGPEFLTYFQNEAQLDKSGLPSDRFFAERPEGSVSTLKIQRTQQEDSAVYLCASSLWGGIPYEQYFGPGTRLTVT.

The CDR3 sequence is CASSTIAGGLGTNEQFF. In DNA, the CDR3 is TGTGCCAGTAGTACGATAGCGGGAGGATTAGGGACCAATGAGCAGTTCTTC. The V gene is TRBV19, the J gene TRBJ2-1; 10 bases agree with TRBD2. CDR1 and CDR2 from the germline V gene are LNHDA and SQIVND (reference sequence). The CDR3 covers 17 residues. Germline trimming cut 4 bases from V and 6 bases from J; bases unmatched to any gene: 12.

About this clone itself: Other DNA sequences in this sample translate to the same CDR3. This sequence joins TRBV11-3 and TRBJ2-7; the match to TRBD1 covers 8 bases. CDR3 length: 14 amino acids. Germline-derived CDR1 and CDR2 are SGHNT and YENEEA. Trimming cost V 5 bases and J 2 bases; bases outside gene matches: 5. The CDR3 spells CASSLRQGPYEQYF. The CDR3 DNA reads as TGTGCCAGCAGCCTACGACAGGGGCCCTACGAGCAGTACTTC.

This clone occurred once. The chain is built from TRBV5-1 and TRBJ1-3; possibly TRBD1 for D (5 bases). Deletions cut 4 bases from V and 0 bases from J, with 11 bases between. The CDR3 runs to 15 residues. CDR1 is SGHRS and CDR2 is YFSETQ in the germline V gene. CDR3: CASSRGSSSGNTIYF. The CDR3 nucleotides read TGCGCCAGCAGCCGGGGGTCAAGCTCTGGAAACACCATATATTTT.

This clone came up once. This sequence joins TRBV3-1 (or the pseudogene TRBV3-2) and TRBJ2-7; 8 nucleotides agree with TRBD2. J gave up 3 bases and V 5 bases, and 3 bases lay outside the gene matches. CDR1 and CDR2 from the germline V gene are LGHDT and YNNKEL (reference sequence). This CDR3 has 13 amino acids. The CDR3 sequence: CASSLAGLYEQYF. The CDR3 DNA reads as TGTGCCAGCAGCTTAGCGGGACTCTACGAGCAGTACTTC.

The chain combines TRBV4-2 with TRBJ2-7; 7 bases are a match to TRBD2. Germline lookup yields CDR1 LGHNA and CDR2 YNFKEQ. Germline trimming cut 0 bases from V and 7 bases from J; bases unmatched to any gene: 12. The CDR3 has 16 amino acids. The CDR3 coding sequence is TGTGCCAGCAGCCAAGAGCCGGGACTACATGGAGGGGAGCAGTACTTC. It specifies CASSQEPGLHGGEQYF.

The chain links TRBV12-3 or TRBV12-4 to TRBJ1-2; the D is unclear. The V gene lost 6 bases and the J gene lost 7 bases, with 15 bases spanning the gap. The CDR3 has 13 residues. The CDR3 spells CASSRGSSGGYTF. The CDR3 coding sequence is TGTGCCAGCAGCCGCGGGTCCTCGGGTGGCTACACCTTC.

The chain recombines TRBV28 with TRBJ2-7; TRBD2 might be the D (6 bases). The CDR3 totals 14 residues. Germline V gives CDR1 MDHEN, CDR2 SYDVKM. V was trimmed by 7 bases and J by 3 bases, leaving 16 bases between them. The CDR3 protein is CASIGGALLYEQYF. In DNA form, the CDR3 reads TGTGCCAGCATAGGAGGGGCGCTCCTCTACGAGCAGTACTTC.

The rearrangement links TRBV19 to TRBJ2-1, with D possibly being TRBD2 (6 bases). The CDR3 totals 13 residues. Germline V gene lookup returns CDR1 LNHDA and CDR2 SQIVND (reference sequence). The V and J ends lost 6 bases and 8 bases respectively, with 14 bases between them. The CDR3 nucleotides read TGTGCCAGTAGGATGACTAGTGGCGATGAGCAGTTCTTC. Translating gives CASRMTSGDEQFF.

CDR3 in amino acids: CASSHGDRRSGANVLTF. In nucleotides, the CDR3 is TGTGCCAGCTCACACGGGGACAGGAGATCCGGGGCCAACGTCCTGACTTTC. The genes are TRBV18 and TRBJ2-6, with 8 bases fitting TRBD1. The V gene end was trimmed by 4 bases and the J gene end by 4 bases; junction bases not matched to a gene: 9. CDR3 size: 17 residues. CDR1 and CDR2 from the germline V gene are KGHSH and LQKENI.

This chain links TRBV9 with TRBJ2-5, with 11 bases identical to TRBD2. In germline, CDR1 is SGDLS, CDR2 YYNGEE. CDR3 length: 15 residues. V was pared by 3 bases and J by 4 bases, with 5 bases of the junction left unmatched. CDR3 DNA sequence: TGTGCCAGCAGCGACCGACTAGCGGGAAGAGAGACCCAGTACTTC. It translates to CASSDRLAGRETQYF.

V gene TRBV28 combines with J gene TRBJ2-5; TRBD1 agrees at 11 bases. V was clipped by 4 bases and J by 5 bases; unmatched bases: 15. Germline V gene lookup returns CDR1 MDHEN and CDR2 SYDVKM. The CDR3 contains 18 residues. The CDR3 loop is CASSSVPRTGGAWETQYF. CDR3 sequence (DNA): TGTGCCAGCAGTTCGGTTCCACGGACAGGGGGCGCGTGGGAGACCCAGTACTTC.

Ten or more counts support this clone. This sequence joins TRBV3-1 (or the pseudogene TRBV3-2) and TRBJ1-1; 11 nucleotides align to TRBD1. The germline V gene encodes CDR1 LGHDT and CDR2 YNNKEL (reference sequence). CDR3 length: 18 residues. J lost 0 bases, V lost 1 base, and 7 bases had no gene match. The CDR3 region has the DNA TGTGCCAGCAGCCAAGCGGGGACAGGGGGGTGGGTGAACACTGAAGCTTTCTTT. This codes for CASSQAGTGGWVNTEAFF.

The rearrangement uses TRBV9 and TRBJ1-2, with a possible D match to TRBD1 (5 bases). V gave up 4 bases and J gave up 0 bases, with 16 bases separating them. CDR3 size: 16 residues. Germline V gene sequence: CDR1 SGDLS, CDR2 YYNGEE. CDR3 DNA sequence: TGTGCCAGCAGCCCCCAGGGCAGTCGACCTAACTATGGCTACACCTTC. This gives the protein CASSPQGSRPNYGYTF.

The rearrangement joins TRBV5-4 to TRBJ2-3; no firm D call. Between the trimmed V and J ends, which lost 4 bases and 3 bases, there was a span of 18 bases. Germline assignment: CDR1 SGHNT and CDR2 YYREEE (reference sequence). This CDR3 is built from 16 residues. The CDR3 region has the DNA TGTGCCAGCAGCGTCAATTTTGACATACGTACAGATACGCAGTATTTT. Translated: CASSVNFDIRTDTQYF.

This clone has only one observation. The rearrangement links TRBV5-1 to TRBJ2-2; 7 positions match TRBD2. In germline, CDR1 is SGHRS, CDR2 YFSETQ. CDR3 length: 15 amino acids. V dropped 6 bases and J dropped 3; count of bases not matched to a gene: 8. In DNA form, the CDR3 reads TGCGCCAGCAATGGGGCCAGCGGGGACACCGGGGAGCTGTTTTTT. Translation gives CASNGASGDTGELFF.

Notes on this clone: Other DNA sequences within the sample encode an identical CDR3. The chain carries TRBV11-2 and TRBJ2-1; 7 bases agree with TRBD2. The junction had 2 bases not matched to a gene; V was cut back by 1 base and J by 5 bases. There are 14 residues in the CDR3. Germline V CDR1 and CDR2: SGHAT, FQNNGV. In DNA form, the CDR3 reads TGTGCCAGCAGCTTAGCGGGAGGCCACAATGAGCAGTTCTTC. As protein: CASSLAGGHNEQFF.

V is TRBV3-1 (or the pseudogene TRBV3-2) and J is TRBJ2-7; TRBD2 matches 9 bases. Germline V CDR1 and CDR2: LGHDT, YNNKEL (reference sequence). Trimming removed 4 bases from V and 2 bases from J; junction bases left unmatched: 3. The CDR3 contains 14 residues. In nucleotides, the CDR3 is TGTGCCAGCAGCCTAGCGGGGGCCACCTACGAGCAGTACTTC. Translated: CASSLAGATYEQYF.

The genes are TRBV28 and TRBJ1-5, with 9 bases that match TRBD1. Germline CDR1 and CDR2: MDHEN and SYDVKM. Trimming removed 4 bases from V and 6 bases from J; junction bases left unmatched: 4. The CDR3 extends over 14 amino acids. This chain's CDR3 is CASSYRGLAQPQHF. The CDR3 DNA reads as TGTGCCAGCAGTTACAGGGGGCTGGCTCAGCCCCAGCATTTT.

The CDR3 loop is CASSQVSGSSYEQYF. CDR3 in DNA: TGTGCCAGCAGCCAAGTTAGCGGGAGTTCCTACGAGCAGTACTTC. The chain has TRBV3-1 (or the pseudogene TRBV3-2) and TRBJ2-7, with 9 bases lining up with TRBD2. With V trimmed by 1 base and J by 1 base, 2 bases remained unmatched. Germline values: CDR1 LGHDT, CDR2 YNNKEL (reference sequence). The CDR3 consists of 15 residues.

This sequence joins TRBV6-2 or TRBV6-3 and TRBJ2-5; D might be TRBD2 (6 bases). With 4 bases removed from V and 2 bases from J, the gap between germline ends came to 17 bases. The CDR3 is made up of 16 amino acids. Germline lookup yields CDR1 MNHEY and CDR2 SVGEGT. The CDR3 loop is CASSFRGRERQETQYF. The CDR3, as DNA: TGTGCCAGCAGTTTCCGGGGCCGGGAGAGGCAAGAGACCCAGTACTTC.